This TCR beta chain was retrieved from a study of shared clonotypes between healthy human individuals. About the study: Two women and a few men aged 18 to 49 made up the donors.

Regarding the study as a whole: An anticipated effect of sequencing depth on clonotype sharing among donors was recognized.

Only in-frame clones appear in the TCRdb table, and some are missing; sequencing was by immunoSEQ multiplex PCR. The sample shows around 500,000 clones, around 80% of them seen only once. Notes on this clone: Antigen unknown.

The germline CDR1 and CDR2 sequences are LGHNT and FRNRAP. J gave up 2 bases and V 5 bases, and 7 bases lay outside the gene matches. The CDR3 has 16 residues. The sample comprised PBMCs. This clonotype originated in a woman in her thirties or forties in good health. Some clones in this sample may be carry-over from other donors' samples. The chain joins TRBV12-5 to TRBJ2-3; TRBD2 aligns across 10 bases. The DNA for the CDR3 is TGTGCTAGTGGTACCGGGACTAGCGTTGTCACAGATACGCAGTATTTT. It codes for CASGTGTSVVTDTQYF.